Listed here are 11 T cell receptor beta chains from one sample, sequenced in a study of cytomegalovirus exposure and HLA in healthy donors. Researchers ran the PCR with 60 Vbeta and 13 Jbeta primers. Data came from immunoSEQ multiplex PCR; TCRdb stores just in-frame clones and leaves some out. Among about 180,000 clones listed, around 80% were seen once. The sample taken for sequencing was PBMCs. These receptors were collected from a girl aged 10 to 17 in good health and CMV-seropositive.

The table lists this clone with a few counts. The chain carries TRBV27 and TRBJ2-1, with TRBD2 identical over 7 bases. V lost 4 bases and J lost 2; bases outside the gene matches: 5. The germline CDR1 and CDR2 sequences are MNHEY and SMNVEV (reference sequence). The CDR3 has 15 residues. The CDR3 spells CASSSAGAAYNEQFF. CDR3 sequence (DNA): TGTGCCAGCAGTTCCGCGGGAGCGGCCTACAATGAGCAGTTCTTC.

The rearrangement uses TRBV4-1 and TRBJ2-1, with 11 bases aligning to TRBD2. This CDR3 spans 18 amino acids. The trim removed 1 base at V and 2 bases at J, leaving 7 bases unmatched. Germline-derived CDR1 and CDR2 are MGHRA and YSYEKL. The CDR3 loop reads CASSQVFSGRATYNEQFF. The CDR3 region has the DNA TGCGCCAGCAGCCAAGTATTTAGCGGGAGGGCAACCTACAATGAGCAGTTCTTC.

The J gene is TRBJ2-3, the V gene TRBV9; TRBD2 matches at 10 bases. The CDR3 is 18 amino acids. The ends lost 0 bases at V and 4 bases at J; junction bases unmatched: 11. The V gene's germline CDR1 is SGDLS and CDR2 YYNGEE. CDR3 coding DNA: TGTGCCAGCAGCGTAGGGCTAGCGGGAGCCCAGCTCCCAGATACGCAGTATTTT. It codes for CASSVGLAGAQLPDTQYF.

This clone appeared once. The V call is TRBV7-6, the J call TRBJ2-3; TRBD2 agrees at 10 bases. Germline CDR1 is SGHVS and CDR2 is FNYEAQ. V lost 2 bases and J lost 6; bases outside the gene matches: 5. The CDR3 consists of 15 residues. The CDR3 here is CASSLTAGGPDTQYF. Written as DNA, the CDR3 is TGTGCCAGCAGCTTAACAGCGGGAGGGCCGGATACGCAGTATTTT.

V and J are TRBV27 and TRBJ1-5; perhaps TRBD1 as D (6 bases). Deletions cut 2 bases from V and 6 bases from J, with 14 bases between. This CDR3 contains 15 residues. CDR1 is MNHEY and CDR2 is SMNVEV in the germline V gene (reference sequence). CDR3 DNA sequence: TGTGCCAGCAGTTTAGTATCAGGGGTAGCTCAGCCCCAGCATTTT. The encoded protein is CASSLVSGVAQPQHF.

This clone was detected only a few times. The chain employs TRBV19 and TRBJ2-3, with D hard to call. The CDR3 runs 16 residues. Germline CDR1 is LNHDA and CDR2 is SQIVND (reference sequence). V was cut by 4 bases and J by 2 bases, with 16 bases left in between. The CDR3 sequence: CASSNPLDLSTDTQYF. The CDR3 DNA follows: TGTGCCAGTAGTAACCCGCTAGACCTGTCCACAGATACGCAGTATTTT.

The V gene is TRBV7-3, the J gene TRBJ1-5; 8 bases map to TRBD1. The CDR3 covers 18 residues. V lost 2 bases and J lost 9; bases outside the gene matches: 18. Germline CDR1 is SGHTA and CDR2 is FQGTGA. CDR3 sequence (DNA): TGTGCCAGCAGCTTACCCCGACAGGGGCTGGGCGGGCTCGGGCCCCAGCATTTT. It translates to CASSLPRQGLGGLGPQHF.

Concerning this clone: The same CDR3 arises from other DNA sequences in this sample as well. The chain joins TRBV20-1 to TRBJ2-7; D may be TRBD1 (6 bases). Trimming removed 6 bases from V and 4 bases from J, with 10 bases in between. Germline V gene lookup returns CDR1 DFQATT and CDR2 SNEGSKA (reference sequence). The CDR3 is 11 amino acids. The CDR3 DNA follows: TGCAGTGCAAGAACAGGGTACGAGCAGTACTTC. Amino acid sequence: CSARTGYEQYF.

The chain uses TRBV7-3 and TRBJ2-1; 8 nucleotides agree with TRBD1. Germline V gene sequence: CDR1 SGHTA, CDR2 FQGTGA. There are 15 residues in the CDR3. The V segment lost 5 bases and the J segment 6 bases; nucleotides outside the gene matches: 9. The CDR3 region has the DNA TGTGCCAGCAGCCTCGGACAGGGCGCCCGCAATGAGCAGTTCTTC. It is translated as CASSLGQGARNEQFF.

This chain connects TRBV29-1 to TRBJ2-7, with TRBD1 matching over 7 bases. The CDR3 totals 15 residues. Germline assignment: CDR1 SQVTM and CDR2 ANQGSEA. J gave up 3 bases and V 2 bases, and 10 bases lay outside the gene matches. The CDR3 region is CSVELIGTANYEQYF. In nucleotides, the CDR3 is TGCAGCGTTGAACTTATAGGGACAGCGAACTACGAGCAGTACTTC.

The CDR3 sequence: CASSLVAGGPVETQYF. In nucleotides, the CDR3 is TGCGCCAGCAGCTTGGTAGCGGGAGGGCCGGTAGAGACCCAGTACTTC. The chain carries TRBV5-1 and TRBJ2-5; 11 nucleotides align to TRBD2. The CDR3 has 16 amino acids. J was trimmed by 4 bases and V by 0 bases; bases with no gene match: 5. Germline V CDR1 and CDR2: SGHRS, YFSETQ.